This entry describes one T cell receptor beta chain. Its specificity is unknown. Indicated time point: week 23, last vaccination. All doses held 300 ug of mutant IDH1 20-mer peptide, with topical imiquimod. Donor diagnoses consisted of new WHO grade 3 or 4 IDH1-mutant, ATRX-lost astrocytomas. This entry is derived from a study of a mutant IDH1 vaccine in newly diagnosed glioma. Whole-study context: The first vaccination came 4-6 weeks after radiotherapy alone, or with temozolomide cycles. Earlier therapy was either radiotherapy, temozolomide, or both, and most got both.

CDR3 size: 13 residues. V lost 0 bases and J lost 13, with 14 bases in between. Germline CDR1 and CDR2: SGDLS and YYNGEE. Assay used: immunoSEQ multiplex PCR; TCRdb lists only in-frame clones, some missing. The table has 35,000 to 50,000 clones, 91% seen once. The source is a man aged 50-59 years with glioma. The V call is TRBV9, the J call TRBJ2-1, with D perhaps given as TRBD1 or TRBD2 (6 bases each). The sample was PBMCs, taken from a glioma patient whose treatment included an IDH1 peptide vaccine. DNA of the CDR3: TGTGCCAGCAGCGTAGATGAGGGGGGAAAACAGTTCTTC. Protein product: CASSVDEGGKQFF.